What follows are 4 T cell receptor beta chains derived from one specimen sequenced in a study of blood T cell repertoires in COVID-19. The protocol was immunoSEQ multiplex PCR, while the TCRdb copy is restricted to in-frame clones and leaves out a portion. This sample yields hundreds of thousands of clones, of which 85% to 90% are seen a single time; roughly 16% belongs to the top ten. Sequenced material: PBMCs or T cells enriched from blood (not recorded which). Receptors were obtained from a man aged 30 to 45 who had been exposed to COVID-19.

This chain uses TRBV18 with TRBJ1-1; tentative D call: TRBD1 (6 bases). This CDR3 is built from 14 residues. V lost 3 bases and J 12 bases, leaving 20 bases between the germline ends. The V gene's germline CDR1 is KGHSH and CDR2 LQKENI. Written as DNA, the CDR3 is TGTGCCAGCTCACCCCCTGCCGGGACATTCGGGACTTTCTTT. Its translation is CASSPPAGTFGTFF.

The rearrangement links TRBV7-2 to TRBJ2-1, with 13 bases lining up with TRBD2. The CDR3 length is 16 residues. Trimming removed 7 bases from V and 3 bases from J; junction bases left unmatched: 6. Germline CDR1 and CDR2: SGHTA and FQGNSA. The CDR3 DNA follows: TGTGCCAGCACCGTGACTAGCGGGGGGTACTACAATGAGCAGTTCTTC. Encoded protein: CASTVTSGGYYNEQFF.

The V and J genes are TRBV4-1 and TRBJ1-5; D gene uncertain. CDR1 is MGHRA and CDR2 is YSYEKL in the germline V gene. The CDR3 is 14 amino acids. Trimming left V 1 base short and J 1 base short, with 5 bases between. The CDR3 region has the DNA TGCGCCAGCAGCCAAGTTATCAGCAATCAGCCCCAGCATTTT. It is translated as CASSQVISNQPQHF.

The chain has TRBV4-1 and TRBJ2-4, with 8 positions matching TRBD1. The J segment lost 3 bases and the V segment lost 2 bases, leaving 9 bases of the junction unmatched. The germline CDR1 and CDR2 sequences are MGHRA and YSYEKL. The CDR3 length is 17 residues. CDR3 nucleotides: TGCGCCAGCAGCCAACCCAGGACAGGGATACACAAAAACATTCAGTACTTC. This sequence encodes CASSQPRTGIHKNIQYF.